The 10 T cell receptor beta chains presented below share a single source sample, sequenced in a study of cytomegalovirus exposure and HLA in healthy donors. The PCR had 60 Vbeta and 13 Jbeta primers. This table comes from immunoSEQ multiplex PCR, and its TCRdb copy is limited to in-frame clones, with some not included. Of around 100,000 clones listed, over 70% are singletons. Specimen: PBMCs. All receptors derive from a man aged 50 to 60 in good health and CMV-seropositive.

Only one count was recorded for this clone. CDR3: CASSPVAGISGFF. CDR3 coding DNA: TGCGCCAGCAGCCCTGTAGCGGGCATCTCTGGATTCTTC. J is TRBJ2-1 and V is TRBV5-1, with 7 bases lining up with TRBD2. The trim removed 4 bases at V and 16 bases at J, leaving 14 bases unmatched. The CDR3 runs to 13 residues. Per the germline V gene, CDR1 is SGHRS and CDR2 is YFSETQ.

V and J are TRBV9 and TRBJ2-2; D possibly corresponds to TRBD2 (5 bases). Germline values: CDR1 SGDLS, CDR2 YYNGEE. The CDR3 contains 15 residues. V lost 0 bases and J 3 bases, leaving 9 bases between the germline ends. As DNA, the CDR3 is TGTGCCAGCAGCGTAGCCAGCGGATACACCGGGGAGCTGTTTTTT. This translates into CASSVASGYTGELFF.

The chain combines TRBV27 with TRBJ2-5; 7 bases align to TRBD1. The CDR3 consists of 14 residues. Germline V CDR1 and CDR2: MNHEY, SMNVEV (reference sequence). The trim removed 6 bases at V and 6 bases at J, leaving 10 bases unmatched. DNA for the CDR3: TGTGCCAGCAGCCTCGGGACAGCCAAGAAGACCCAGTACTTC. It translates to CASSLGTAKKTQYF.

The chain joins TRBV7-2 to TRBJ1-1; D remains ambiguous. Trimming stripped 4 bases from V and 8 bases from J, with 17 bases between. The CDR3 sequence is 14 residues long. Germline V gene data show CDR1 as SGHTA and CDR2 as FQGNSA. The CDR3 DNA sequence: TGTGCCAGCAGCTCAACACCGGGAATCTTGGAAGCTTTCTTT. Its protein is CASSSTPGILEAFF. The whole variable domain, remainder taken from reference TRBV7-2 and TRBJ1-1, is GAGVSQSPSNKVTEKGKDVELRCDPISGHTALYWYRQSLGQGLEFLIYFQGNSAPDKSGLPSDRFSAERTGGSVSTLTIQRTQQEDSAVYLCASSSTPGILEAFFGQGTRLTVV.

The chain's CDR3 is CASSRTGGETQYF. The DNA for the CDR3 is TGTGCCAGCAGTCGTACAGGGGGGGAGACCCAGTACTTC. The rearrangement joins TRBV6-5 to TRBJ2-5; TRBD1 matches at 8 bases. CDR3 length equals 13 residues. CDR1 and CDR2 (germline): MNHEY, SVGAGI. Trimming took 5 bases from V and 5 from J; bases not matched to a gene: 4.

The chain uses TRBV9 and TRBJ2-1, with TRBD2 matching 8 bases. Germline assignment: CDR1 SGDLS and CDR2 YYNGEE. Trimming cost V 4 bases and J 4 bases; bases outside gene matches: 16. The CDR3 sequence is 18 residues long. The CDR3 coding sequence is TGTGCCAGCAGCCCGAGGGGGGGGCTAGCGGGCCTTTACAATGAGCAGTTCTTC. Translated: CASSPRGGLAGLYNEQFF.

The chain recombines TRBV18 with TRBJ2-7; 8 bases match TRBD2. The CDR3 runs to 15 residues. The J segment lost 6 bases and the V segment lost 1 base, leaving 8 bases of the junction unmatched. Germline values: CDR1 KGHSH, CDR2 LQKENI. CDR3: CASSPRSGSIGEQYF. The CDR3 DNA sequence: TGTGCCAGCTCACCACGCAGCGGGAGTATAGGCGAGCAGTACTTC.

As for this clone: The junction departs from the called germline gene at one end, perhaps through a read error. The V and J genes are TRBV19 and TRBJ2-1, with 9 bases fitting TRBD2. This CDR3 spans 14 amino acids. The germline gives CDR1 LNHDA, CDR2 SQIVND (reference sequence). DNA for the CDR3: TGTGCCAGTAGTCAACGCGCCGACGGGACTAGCAGCATCTTC. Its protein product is CASSQRADGTSSIF.

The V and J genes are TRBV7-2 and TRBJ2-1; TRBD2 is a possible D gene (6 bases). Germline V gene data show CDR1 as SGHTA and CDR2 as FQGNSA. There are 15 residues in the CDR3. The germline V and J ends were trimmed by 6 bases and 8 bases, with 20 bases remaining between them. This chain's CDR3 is CASRPQLTSRDEQFF. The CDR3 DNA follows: TGTGCCAGCAGACCTCAGCTAACTAGCAGAGATGAGCAGTTCTTC.

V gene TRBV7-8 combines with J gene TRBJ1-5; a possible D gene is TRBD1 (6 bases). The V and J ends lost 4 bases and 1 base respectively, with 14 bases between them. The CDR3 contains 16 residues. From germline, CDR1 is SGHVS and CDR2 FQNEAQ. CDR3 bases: TGTGCCAGCAGCTCCCGACAGGATCAGAGCAATCAGCCCCAGCATTTT. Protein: CASSSRQDQSNQPQHF.